These 9 T cell receptor beta chains were sequenced from one sample in a study of T cells in Graves' hyperthyroidism and ophthalmopathy. Amplified TCR beta CDR3 regions derived from RNA transcripts. The HTBI set primed first-round TCR CDR3 RT-PCR. MiXCR was run by TCRdb on the multiplex PCR reads, yielding one entry per CDR3 protein. This table has about 400,000 distinct CDR3 sequences, approximately 25% appearing once. Input material: blood. These receptors came from a man aged 50 or older with Graves' hyperthyroidism.

The genes are TRBV6-1 and TRBJ2-5; 13 bases line up with TRBD2. Germline V gene data show CDR1 as MNHNS and CDR2 as SASEGT. This CDR3 is built from 15 residues. V was clipped by 6 bases and J by 4 bases; unmatched bases: 5. CDR3 loop: CASRQRTSGRETQYF. In DNA, the CDR3 is TGTGCCAGCAGGCAACGGACTAGCGGGAGAGAGACCCAGTACTTC.

This clonotype has at least ten counts. The CDR3 nucleotides are TGTGCCAGCAGTCTAAGATACTACGAGCAGTACTTC. As protein: CASSLRYYEQYF. The rearrangement links TRBV28 to TRBJ2-7; D is unresolved. V lost 5 bases and J 3 bases, leaving 8 bases between the germline ends. The CDR3 contains 12 residues. Germline CDR1 is MDHEN and CDR2 is SYDVKM. Full variable domain (missing parts from reference TRBV28 and TRBJ2-7): DVKVTQSSRYLVKRTGEKVFLECVQDMDHENMFWYRQDPGLGLRLIYFSYDVKMKEKGDIPEGYSVSREKKERFSLILESASTNQTSMYLCASSLRYYEQYFGPGTRLTVT.

This clonotype was counted a few times. The chain is built from TRBV5-1 and TRBJ2-7; 13 bases are shared with TRBD2. V dropped 7 bases and J dropped 3; count of bases not matched to a gene: 4. In germline, CDR1 is SGHRS, CDR2 YFSETQ. This CDR3 region has 14 residues. CDR3 protein: CASGRTSGSYEQYF. DNA of the CDR3: TGCGCCAGCGGCCGGACTAGCGGGAGCTACGAGCAGTACTTC.

CDR3 amino acids: CASSERGSGGRGTIYF. DNA of the CDR3: TGTGCCAGCAGCGAAAGGGGATCAGGTGGCAGAGGAACCATATATTTT. The chain has TRBV6-1 and TRBJ1-3; weak D call: TRBD1 (5 bases). The CDR3 loop spans 16 amino acids. Germline CDR1 MNHNS, CDR2 SASEGT. V was pared by 6 bases and J by 10 bases, with 25 bases between.

The chain combines TRBV5-4 with TRBJ2-5; 8 nucleotides match TRBD2. The V gene's germline CDR1 is SGHNT and CDR2 YYREEE (reference sequence). The V segment lost 3 bases and the J segment 5 bases; nucleotides outside the gene matches: 9. This CDR3 has 15 residues. In DNA, the CDR3 is TGTGCCAGCAGCTCCGGGACTAGTTGGGCGGAGACCCAGTACTTC. Translating gives CASSSGTSWAETQYF.

The chain uses TRBV11-2 and TRBJ2-2; D is uncertain. The CDR3 sequence is 14 residues long. Trimming stripped 0 bases from V and 4 bases from J, with 6 bases between. Germline assignment: CDR1 SGHAT and CDR2 FQNNGV. The CDR3 DNA follows: TGTGCCAGCAGCTTAGATTGTAGCACCGGGGAGCTGTTTTTT. Translated, it gives CASSLDCSTGELFF.

Only a few counts were recorded for this clonotype. The chain joins TRBV6-1 to TRBJ2-3, with 9 bases matching TRBD2. The CDR3 runs 15 residues. The J segment lost 1 base and the V segment lost 4 bases, leaving 3 bases of the junction unmatched. CDR1 and CDR2 (germline): MNHNS, SASEGT. CDR3 DNA: TGTGCCAGCAGTGTAGCGGGAGCCGGCACAGATACGCAGTATTTT. It translates to CASSVAGAGTDTQYF.

J is TRBJ1-2 and V is TRBV5-1; D is unclear. Germline values: CDR1 SGHRS, CDR2 YFSETQ. The CDR3 loop spans 14 amino acids. The V and J ends lost 0 bases and 6 bases respectively, with 12 bases between them. The CDR3 DNA reads TGCGCCAGCAGCTTGGGCGGTGTGGCAGATGGCTACACCTTC. It is translated as CASSLGGVADGYTF. Using reference TRBV5-1 and TRBJ1-2 for the parts outside the CDR3, the full variable domain is KAGVTQTPRYLIKTRGQQVTLSCSPISGHRSVSWYQQTPGQGLQFLFEYFSETQRNKGNFPGRFSGRQFSNSRSEMNVSTLELGDSALYLCASSLGGVADGYTFGSGTRLTVV.

The chain has TRBV6-5 and TRBJ2-1, with D uncertain. CDR3 length: 15 residues. Trimming cost V 2 bases and J 2 bases, with 10 bases left between them. Germline-derived CDR1 and CDR2 are MNHEY and SVGAGI. Here the CDR3 DNA reads TGTGCCAGCAGTTACATCGGAGACCCCTACAATGAGCAGTTCTTC. As protein: CASSYIGDPYNEQFF.